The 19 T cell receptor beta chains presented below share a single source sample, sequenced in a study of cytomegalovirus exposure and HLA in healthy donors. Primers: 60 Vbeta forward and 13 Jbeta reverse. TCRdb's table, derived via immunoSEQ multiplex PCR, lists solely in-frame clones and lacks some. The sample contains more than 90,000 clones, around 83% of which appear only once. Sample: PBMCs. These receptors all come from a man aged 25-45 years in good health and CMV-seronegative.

The CDR3 bases are TGTGCCAGTAGTATTCGAGATACGCAGTATTTT. Amino acids: CASSIRDTQYF. The gene calls are TRBV19 and TRBJ2-3, with D uncertain. The CDR3 totals 11 residues. Looked up from germline, CDR1 is LNHDA and CDR2 is SQIVND (reference sequence). Trimming removed 3 bases at V and 5 bases at J, with 3 bases between.

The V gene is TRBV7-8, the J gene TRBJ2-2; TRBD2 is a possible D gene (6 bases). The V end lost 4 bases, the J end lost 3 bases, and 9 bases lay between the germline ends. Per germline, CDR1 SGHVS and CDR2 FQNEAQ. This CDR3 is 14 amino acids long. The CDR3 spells CASSSGLYTGELFF. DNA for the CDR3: TGTGCCAGCAGCTCGGGACTTTACACCGGGGAGCTGTTTTTT.

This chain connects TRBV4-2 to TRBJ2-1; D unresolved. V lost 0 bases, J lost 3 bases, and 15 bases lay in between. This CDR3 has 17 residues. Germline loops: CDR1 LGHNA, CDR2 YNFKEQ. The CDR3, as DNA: TGTGCCAGCAGCCAAGATCCCTCCTCTCCTAACTACAATGAGCAGTTCTTC. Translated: CASSQDPSSPNYNEQFF.

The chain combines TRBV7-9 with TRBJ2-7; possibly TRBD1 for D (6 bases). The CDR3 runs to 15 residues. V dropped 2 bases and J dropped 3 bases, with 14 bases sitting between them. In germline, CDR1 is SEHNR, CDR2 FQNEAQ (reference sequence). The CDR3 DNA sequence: TGTGCCAGCAGCTTAACGGGACACCCCTTCTACGAGCAGTACTTC. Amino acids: CASSLTGHPFYEQYF. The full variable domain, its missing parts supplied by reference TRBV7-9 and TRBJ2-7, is DTGVSQNPRHKITKRGQNVTFRCDPISEHNRLYWYRQTLGQGPEFLTYFQNEAQLEKSRLLSDRFSAERPKGSFSTLEIQRTEQGDSAMYLCASSLTGHPFYEQYFGPGTRLTVT.

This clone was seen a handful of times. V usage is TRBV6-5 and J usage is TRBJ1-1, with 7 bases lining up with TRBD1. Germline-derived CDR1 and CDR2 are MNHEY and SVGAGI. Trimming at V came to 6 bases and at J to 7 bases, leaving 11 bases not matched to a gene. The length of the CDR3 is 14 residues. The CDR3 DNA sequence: TGTGCCAGCAGCCGAGGGCAGGGGGTTTATGAAGCTTTCTTT. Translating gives CASSRGQGVYEAFF.

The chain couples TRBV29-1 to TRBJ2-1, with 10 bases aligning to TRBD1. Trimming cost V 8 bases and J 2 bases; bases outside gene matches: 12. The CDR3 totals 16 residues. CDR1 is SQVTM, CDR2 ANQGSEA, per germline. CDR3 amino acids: CSLIPPGQGTYNEQFF. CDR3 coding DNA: TGCAGCTTAATTCCTCCGGGACAGGGGACCTACAATGAGCAGTTCTTC.

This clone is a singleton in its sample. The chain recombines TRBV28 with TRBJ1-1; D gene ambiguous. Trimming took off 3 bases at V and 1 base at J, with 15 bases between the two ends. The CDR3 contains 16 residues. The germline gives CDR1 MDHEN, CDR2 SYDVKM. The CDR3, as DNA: TGTGCCAGCAGTTTCCCCCTCCGGGAAGCGAACACTGAAGCTTTCTTT. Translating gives CASSFPLREANTEAFF.

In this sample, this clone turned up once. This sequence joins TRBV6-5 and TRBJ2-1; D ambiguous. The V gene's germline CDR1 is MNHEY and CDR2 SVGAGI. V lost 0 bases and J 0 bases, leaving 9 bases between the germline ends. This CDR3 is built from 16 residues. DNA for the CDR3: TGTGCCAGCAGTTACTCGGTCACTGTCTCCTACAATGAGCAGTTCTTC. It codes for CASSYSVTVSYNEQFF.

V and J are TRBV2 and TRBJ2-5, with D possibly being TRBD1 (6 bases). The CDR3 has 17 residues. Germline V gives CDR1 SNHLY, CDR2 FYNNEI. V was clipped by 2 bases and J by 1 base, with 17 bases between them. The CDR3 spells CASSERRGGMGQETQYF. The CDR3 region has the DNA TGTGCCAGCAGTGAACGTCGAGGGGGTATGGGCCAAGAGACCCAGTACTTC.

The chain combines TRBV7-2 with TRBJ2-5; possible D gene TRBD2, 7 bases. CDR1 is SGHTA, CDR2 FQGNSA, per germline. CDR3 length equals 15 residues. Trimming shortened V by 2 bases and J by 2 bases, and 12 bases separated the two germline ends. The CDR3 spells CASSLNAGAQETQYF. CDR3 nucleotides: TGTGCCAGCAGCTTAAACGCGGGGGCGCAAGAGACCCAGTACTTC. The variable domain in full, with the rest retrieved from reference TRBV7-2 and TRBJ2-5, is GAGVSQSPSNKVTEKGKDVELRCDPISGHTALYWYRQSLGQGLEFLIYFQGNSAPDKSGLPSDRFSAERTGGSVSTLTIQRTQQEDSAVYLCASSLNAGAQETQYFGPGTRLLVL.

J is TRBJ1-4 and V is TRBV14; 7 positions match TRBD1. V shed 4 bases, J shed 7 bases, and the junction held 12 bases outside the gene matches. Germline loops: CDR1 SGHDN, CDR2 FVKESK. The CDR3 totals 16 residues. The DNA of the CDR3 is TGTGCCAGCAGCCCCTCTCCGTGGAGGGGGCGTGAAAAACTGTTTTTT. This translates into CASSPSPWRGREKLFF.

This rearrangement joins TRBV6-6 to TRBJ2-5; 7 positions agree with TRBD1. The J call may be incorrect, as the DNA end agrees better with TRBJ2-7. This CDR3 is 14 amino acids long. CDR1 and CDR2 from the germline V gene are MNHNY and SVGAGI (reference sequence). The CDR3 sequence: CASSLGTESYEQYF. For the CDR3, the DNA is TGTGCCAGCAGCCTAGGGACAGAGAGTTACGAGCAGTACTTC.

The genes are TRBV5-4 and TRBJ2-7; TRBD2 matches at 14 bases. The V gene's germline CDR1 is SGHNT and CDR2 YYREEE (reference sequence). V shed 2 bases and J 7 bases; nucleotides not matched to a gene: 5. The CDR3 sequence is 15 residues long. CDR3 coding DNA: TGTGCCAGCAGCTTCGGACTAGCGGGAGGAGTTGAGCAGTACTTC. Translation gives CASSFGLAGGVEQYF.

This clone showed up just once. DNA for the CDR3: TGTGCCAGCAGCTTGAGGACAGTGGGGCCGAAGCAGTTCTTC. This codes for CASSLRTVGPKQFF. The V call is TRBV5-4, the J call TRBJ2-1; tentative D call: TRBD1 (6 bases). The V end lost 1 base, the J end lost 11 bases, and 16 bases lay between the germline ends. This CDR3 has 14 residues. Germline CDR1 reads SGHNT; CDR2 reads YYREEE (reference sequence).

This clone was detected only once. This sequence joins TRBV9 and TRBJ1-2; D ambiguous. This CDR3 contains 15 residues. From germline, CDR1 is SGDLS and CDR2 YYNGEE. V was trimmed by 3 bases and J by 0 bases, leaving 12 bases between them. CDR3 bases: TGTGCCAGCAGCGCGTCCCCCCAGGCTAACTATGGCTACACCTTC. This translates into CASSASPQANYGYTF. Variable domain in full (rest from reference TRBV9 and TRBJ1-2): DSGVTQTPKHLITATGQRVTLRCSPRSGDLSVYWYQQSLDQGLQFLIQYYNGEERAKGNILERFSAQQFPDLHSELNLSSLELGDSALYFCASSASPQANYGYTFGSGTRLTVV.

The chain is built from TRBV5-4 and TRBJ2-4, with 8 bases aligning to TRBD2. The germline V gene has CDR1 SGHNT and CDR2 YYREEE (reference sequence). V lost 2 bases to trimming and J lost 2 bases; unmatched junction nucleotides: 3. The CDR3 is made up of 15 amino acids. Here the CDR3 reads CASSFDSGTKNIQYF. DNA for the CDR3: TGTGCCAGCAGCTTTGATAGCGGGACCAAAAACATTCAGTACTTC.

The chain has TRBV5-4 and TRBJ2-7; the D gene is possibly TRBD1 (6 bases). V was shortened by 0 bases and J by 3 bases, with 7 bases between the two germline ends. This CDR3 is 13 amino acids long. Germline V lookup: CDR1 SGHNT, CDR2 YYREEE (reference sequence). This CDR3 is CASSLGTDYEQYF. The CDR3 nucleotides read TGTGCCAGCAGCTTGGGGACAGACTACGAGCAGTACTTC.

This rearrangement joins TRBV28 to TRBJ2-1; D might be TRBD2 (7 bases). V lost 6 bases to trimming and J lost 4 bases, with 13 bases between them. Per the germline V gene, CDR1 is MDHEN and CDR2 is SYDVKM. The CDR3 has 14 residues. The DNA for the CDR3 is TGTGCCAGCAGCTTAGGGGGGGATTACAATGAGCAGTTCTTC. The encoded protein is CASSLGGDYNEQFF. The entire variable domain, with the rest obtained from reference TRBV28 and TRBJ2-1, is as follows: DVKVTQSSRYLVKRTGEKVFLECVQDMDHENMFWYRQDPGLGLRLIYFSYDVKMKEKGDIPEGYSVSREKKERFSLILESASTNQTSMYLCASSLGGDYNEQFFGPGTRLTVL.

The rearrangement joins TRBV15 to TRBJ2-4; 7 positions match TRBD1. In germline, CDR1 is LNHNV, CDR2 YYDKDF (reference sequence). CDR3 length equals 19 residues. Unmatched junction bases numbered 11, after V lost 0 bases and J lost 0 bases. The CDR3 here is CATSRDKGTEDLAKNIQYF. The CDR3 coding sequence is TGTGCCACCAGCAGAGATAAGGGGACAGAGGATTTAGCCAAAAACATTCAGTACTTC.